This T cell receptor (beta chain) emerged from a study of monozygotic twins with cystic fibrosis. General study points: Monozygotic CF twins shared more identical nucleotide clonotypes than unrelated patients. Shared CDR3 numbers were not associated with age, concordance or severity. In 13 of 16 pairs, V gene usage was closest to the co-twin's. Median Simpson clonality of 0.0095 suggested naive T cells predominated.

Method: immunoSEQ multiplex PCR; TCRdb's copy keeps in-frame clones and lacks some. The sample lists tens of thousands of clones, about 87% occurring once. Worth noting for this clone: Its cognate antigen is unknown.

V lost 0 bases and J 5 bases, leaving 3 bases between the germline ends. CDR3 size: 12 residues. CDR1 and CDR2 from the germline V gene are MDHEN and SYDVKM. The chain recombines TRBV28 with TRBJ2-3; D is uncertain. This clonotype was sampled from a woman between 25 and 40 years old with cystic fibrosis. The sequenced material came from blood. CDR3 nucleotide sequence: TGTGCCAGCAGTTTATGGGGAGATACGCAGTATTTT. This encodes CASSLWGDTQYF. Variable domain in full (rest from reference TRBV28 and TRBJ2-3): DVKVTQSSRYLVKRTGEKVFLECVQDMDHENMFWYRQDPGLGLRLIYFSYDVKMKEKGDIPEGYSVSREKKERFSLILESASTNQTSMYLCASSLWGDTQYFGPGTRLTVL.